What follows are 25 T cell receptor beta chains derived from one specimen sequenced in a study of cytomegalovirus exposure and HLA in healthy donors. PCR was performed using 60 Vbeta and 13 Jbeta primers. The assay was immunoSEQ multiplex PCR, and TCRdb's table has in-frame clones only and misses some. The data show some 170,000 clones, around 76% seen once. Sequencing was performed on PBMCs. These TCRs come from a girl aged 5-17 years in good health and CMV-seropositive.

This clone showed up just a few times. Other DNA sequences within the sample encode an identical CDR3. The chain recombines TRBV5-1 with TRBJ1-1; TRBD1 matches at 9 bases. V dropped 2 bases and J dropped 5; count of bases not matched to a gene: 4. The CDR3 has 14 residues. Per the germline V gene, CDR1 is SGHRS and CDR2 is YFSETQ. The CDR3 protein is CASSLQGAGTEAFF. The CDR3 DNA reads as TGCGCCAGCAGCTTACAGGGGGCAGGGACTGAAGCTTTCTTT.

The genes are TRBV2 and TRBJ2-1; TRBD1 is a possible D gene (6 bases). V was trimmed by 6 bases and J by 4 bases, leaving 19 bases between them. The CDR3 loop spans 16 amino acids. CDR1 and CDR2 from the germline V gene are SNHLY and FYNNEI. This CDR3 reads CASRAGTPWGYNEQFF. The CDR3, as DNA: TGTGCCAGCAGGGCCGGGACACCATGGGGTTACAATGAGCAGTTCTTC.

The genes are TRBV11-2 and TRBJ2-7; the match to TRBD2 covers 7 bases. Germline V gene sequence: CDR1 SGHAT, CDR2 FQNNGV. CDR3 length: 13 residues. The J segment lost 3 bases and the V segment lost 4 bases, leaving 3 bases of the junction unmatched. The CDR3: CASSSGLDYEQYF. CDR3 sequence (DNA): TGTGCCAGCAGCTCCGGACTAGACTACGAGCAGTACTTC.

This clone was picked up one time. The chain links TRBV5-6 to TRBJ2-7; the match to TRBD1 covers 9 bases. The CDR3 is 15 amino acids. The germline V gene encodes CDR1 SGHDT and CDR2 YYEEEE. V shed 0 bases, J shed 5 bases, and the junction held 6 bases outside the gene matches. Written as DNA, the CDR3 is TGTGCCAGCAGCTTGGACCCCGGGACAGGGAACGAGCAGTACTTC. Translation gives CASSLDPGTGNEQYF.

The chain employs TRBV28 and TRBJ1-1; no firm D call. With 4 bases removed from V and 6 bases from J, the gap between germline ends came to 15 bases. In germline, CDR1 is MDHEN, CDR2 SYDVKM. The CDR3 totals 14 residues. In nucleotides, the CDR3 is TGTGCCAGCAGTTCCCCCCGAGGGATGGCTGAAGCTTTCTTT. Translating gives CASSSPRGMAEAFF.

The V gene is TRBV19, the J gene TRBJ1-2; 7 bases are a match to TRBD1. The germline V gene encodes CDR1 LNHDA and CDR2 SQIVND (reference sequence). Losses at the gene ends were 6 bases for V and 3 bases for J; bases not matched to a gene: 7. The CDR3 spans 14 residues. The CDR3 DNA sequence: TGTGCCAGTAGACCGAAGGGGGCGGACTATGGCTACACCTTC. Translated, it gives CASRPKGADYGYTF.

This sequence joins TRBV5-6 and TRBJ1-1, with D unclear. CDR1 SGHDT and CDR2 YYEEEE come from the germline V gene. The ends were cut back, 4 bases at V and 0 bases at J, with 13 bases in the middle. The CDR3 runs 15 residues. The CDR3 loop reads CASSQRTAMNTEAFF. The DNA of the CDR3 is TGTGCCAGCAGCCAACGGACTGCCATGAACACTGAAGCTTTCTTT. Supplemented by reference TRBV5-6 and TRBJ1-1, the full variable domain reads DAGVTQSPTHLIKTRGQQVTLRCSPKSGHDTVSWYQQALGQGPQFIFQYYEEEERQRGNFPDRFSGHQFPNYSSELNVNALLLGDSALYLCASSQRTAMNTEAFFGQGTRLTVV.

The chain uses TRBV7-2 and TRBJ1-2, with a possible D match to TRBD1 (5 bases). Trimming shortened V by 1 base and J by 7 bases, and 13 bases separated the two germline ends. CDR3 length: 14 amino acids. Germline-derived CDR1 and CDR2 are SGHTA and FQGNSA. The CDR3 is CASSLGSGTGGYTF. DNA of the CDR3: TGTGCCAGCAGCTTAGGTTCAGGGACTGGTGGCTACACCTTC.

The J gene is TRBJ2-1, the V gene TRBV11-2, with D possibly TRBD2 on 5 matching bases. The length of the CDR3 is 18 residues. The ends were cut back, 5 bases at V and 0 bases at J, with 20 bases in the middle. Germline V gives CDR1 SGHAT, CDR2 FQNNGV. In DNA, the CDR3 is TGTGCCAGCAGCCCCGGGATATCGAGAGGGAGCTCCTACAATGAGCAGTTCTTC. This encodes CASSPGISRGSSYNEQFF.

V and J are TRBV7-9 and TRBJ2-7; 7 positions match TRBD1. The junction had 7 bases not matched to a gene; V was cut back by 4 bases and J by 4 bases. The CDR3 has 14 residues. Germline V gives CDR1 SEHNR, CDR2 FQNEAQ (reference sequence). The CDR3 DNA reads as TGTGCCAGCAGCTACCGGGACAGCTCTTACGAGCAGTACTTC. Amino acid sequence: CASSYRDSSYEQYF.

The rearrangement joins TRBV7-9 to TRBJ2-1; 8 bases map to TRBD1. CDR1 and CDR2 from the germline V gene are SEHNR and FQNEAQ (reference sequence). The CDR3 loop spans 15 amino acids. Losses at the gene ends were 6 bases for V and 1 base for J; bases not matched to a gene: 5. The CDR3 nucleotides read TGTGCCAGCAGTCCAGGACAGGGTTCCTACAATGAGCAGTTCTTC. Translation: CASSPGQGSYNEQFF.

This chain joins TRBV19 and TRBJ1-5; D call uncertain. The CDR3 is 14 amino acids. The germline CDR1 and CDR2 sequences are LNHDA and SQIVND (reference sequence). V dropped 8 bases and J dropped 0 bases, with 11 bases sitting between them. CDR3 sequence reads: CASAGGYSNQPQHF. The CDR3 DNA is TGTGCCAGTGCCGGAGGATATAGCAATCAGCCCCAGCATTTT.

The CDR3 region is CASSEDGGVGNQPQHF. Written as DNA, the CDR3 is TGTGCCAGCAGTGAAGACGGGGGGGTCGGCAATCAGCCCCAGCATTTT. The chain is built from TRBV2 and TRBJ1-5, with D maybe TRBD1 (5 bases). Germline V CDR1 and CDR2: SNHLY, FYNNEI. The ends were cut back, 1 base at V and 2 bases at J, with 12 bases in the middle. This CDR3 spans 16 amino acids.

The rearrangement joins TRBV5-6 to TRBJ1-2; D perhaps matches TRBD1 (5 bases). CDR1 SGHDT and CDR2 YYEEEE come from the germline V gene. CDR3 length: 14 residues. Trimming took off 2 bases at V and 0 bases at J, with 8 bases between the two ends. The CDR3 DNA sequence: TGTGCCAGCAGCTTACGGGGGACTAACTATGGCTACACCTTC. This translates into CASSLRGTNYGYTF.

J is TRBJ1-4 and V is TRBV4-3; possible D gene TRBD1, 5 bases. V gave up 0 bases and J gave up 4 bases, with 9 bases separating them. CDR1 is LGHNA, CDR2 YSLEER, per germline. The CDR3 extends over 15 amino acids. The CDR3 spells CASSQEAGLNEKLFF. Written as DNA, the CDR3 is TGCGCCAGCAGCCAAGAAGCAGGGCTTAATGAAAAACTGTTTTTT.

The chain employs TRBV18 and TRBJ2-1, with TRBD2 matching over 9 bases. Germline V lookup: CDR1 KGHSH, CDR2 LQKENI. The CDR3 loop spans 15 amino acids. V shed 2 bases, J shed 5 bases, and the junction held 4 bases outside the gene matches. This CDR3 reads CASSPGLAIHNEQFF. CDR3 in DNA: TGTGCCAGCTCACCAGGACTAGCGATCCACAATGAGCAGTTCTTC.

This clone was found once. The rearrangement joins TRBV27 to TRBJ1-1, with D perhaps matching TRBD1 (6 bases). This CDR3 is built from 13 residues. V lost 3 bases, J lost 10 bases, and 15 bases lay in between. Germline V CDR1 and CDR2: MNHEY, SMNVEV (reference sequence). In DNA form, the CDR3 reads TGTGCCAGCAGTTTGGGGGGGGCCAGGGGAGCTTTCTTT. Translation: CASSLGGARGAFF.

V and J are TRBV20-1 and TRBJ2-1, with D possibly being TRBD1 (5 bases). Trimming pared 5 bases from V and 10 bases from J, leaving 12 bases between. The CDR3 loop spans 11 amino acids. Germline V lookup: CDR1 DFQATT, CDR2 SNEGSKA (reference sequence). The CDR3 loop reads CSAPRAQEQFF. The CDR3 nucleotides read TGCAGTGCTCCCAGGGCCCAGGAGCAGTTCTTC.

The chain couples TRBV2 to TRBJ2-3; TRBD2 matches at 9 bases. V was pared by 6 bases and J by 6 bases, with 10 bases of the junction left unmatched. The germline CDR1 and CDR2 sequences are SNHLY and FYNNEI. The CDR3 has 15 residues. The CDR3, as DNA: TGTGCCAGCAGCGAGACTAGCGGTCCGCCTGATACGCAGTATTTT. The encoded protein is CASSETSGPPDTQYF.

V and J are TRBV6-6 and TRBJ2-5; 8 bases agree with TRBD1. The V gene end was trimmed by 7 bases and the J gene end by 0 bases; junction bases not matched to a gene: 7. This CDR3 has 15 amino acids. CDR1 and CDR2 (germline): MNHNY, SVGAGI (reference sequence). The CDR3 DNA reads as TGTGCCAGCACCTCCTACAGGGGGAACCAAGAGACCCAGTACTTC. The encoded protein is CASTSYRGNQETQYF.

The rearrangement joins TRBV28 to TRBJ2-7; D is possibly TRBD1 (5 bases). Germline V CDR1 and CDR2: MDHEN, SYDVKM. The CDR3 totals 13 residues. V was pared by 8 bases and J by 6 bases, with 17 bases between. The CDR3 loop reads CASRTFLDSEQYF. The DNA for the CDR3 is TGTGCCAGCCGGACCTTCCTCGACAGCGAGCAGTACTTC.

This chain uses TRBV11-2 with TRBJ2-5; perhaps TRBD1 as D (5 bases). The DNA end is a closer match to TRBJ2-7, so the J assignment may be wrong. The germline V gene encodes CDR1 SGHAT and CDR2 FQNNGV. The CDR3 covers 14 residues. The CDR3 is CASSLGQSSYEQYF. CDR3 nucleotide sequence: TGTGCCAGCAGCTTAGGACAGAGCTCCTACGAGCAGTACTTC.

The chain combines TRBV28 with TRBJ2-7; 9 positions match TRBD2. Germline trimming cut 4 bases from V and 3 bases from J; bases unmatched to any gene: 10. The CDR3 is made up of 16 amino acids. The V gene's germline CDR1 is MDHEN and CDR2 SYDVKM. CDR3 sequence: CASSSSGTSLYYEQYF. In DNA, the CDR3 is TGTGCCAGCAGTTCATCCGGGACTAGCCTGTACTACGAGCAGTACTTC. The whole variable domain, remainder taken from reference TRBV28 and TRBJ2-7, is DVKVTQSSRYLVKRTGEKVFLECVQDMDHENMFWYRQDPGLGLRLIYFSYDVKMKEKGDIPEGYSVSREKKERFSLILESASTNQTSMYLCASSSSGTSLYYEQYFGPGTRLTVT.

This clone was seen a handful of times. The chain joins TRBV5-1 to TRBJ2-1; D might be TRBD2 (5 bases). CDR1 is SGHRS and CDR2 is YFSETQ in the germline V gene. The V end was cut by 1 base, the J end by 2 bases, with 13 bases between. The CDR3 runs 16 residues. As DNA, the CDR3 is TGCGCCAGCAGCTTGCGGATCAGCGGAGCCTACAATGAGCAGTTCTTC. As protein: CASSLRISGAYNEQFF.

The chain carries TRBV10-3 and TRBJ1-5; D is perhaps TRBD1 (6 bases). Germline V gives CDR1 ENHRY, CDR2 SYGVKD. Trimming took off 2 bases at V and 0 bases at J, with 8 bases between the two ends. The CDR3 length is 15 residues. Here the CDR3 DNA reads TGTGCCATCAGTGAGACGACAGGTAGCAATCAGCCCCAGCATTTT. Translating it yields CAISETTGSNQPQHF.